One sample yielded the 32 T cell receptor beta chains listed below, sequenced in a study of blood T cell repertoires in COVID-19. Sequencing was performed with immunoSEQ multiplex PCR; in TCRdb, only in-frame clones are kept and a portion is missing. The sample lists roughly 100,000 clones; around 90% were seen once. The sequenced material came from peripheral blood. The receptors shown here come from a woman aged 55-70 years with acute or convalescent COVID-19.

CDR3 loop: CASSLAIIQGEGGYTF. The DNA for the CDR3 is TGTGCCAGCAGCTTAGCGATCATACAGGGAGAGGGTGGCTACACCTTC. The chain has TRBV7-9 and TRBJ1-2, with D tentatively TRBD1 (6 bases). V was pared by 0 bases and J by 7 bases, with 18 bases between. CDR1 SEHNR and CDR2 FQNEAQ come from the germline V gene (reference sequence). This CDR3 comprises 16 residues.

The chain joins TRBV5-1 to TRBJ2-2; the match to TRBD1 covers 10 bases. There are 16 residues in the CDR3. Germline V gives CDR1 SGHRS, CDR2 YFSETQ. Trimming cost V 1 base and J 3 bases; bases outside gene matches: 3. CDR3 in DNA: TGCGCCAGCAGCTTGCATGGGACAGGGGACACCGGGGAGCTGTTTTTT. Translating gives CASSLHGTGDTGELFF.

The V and J genes are TRBV10-3 and TRBJ2-5; the D gene is possibly TRBD2 (5 bases). The V gene lost 3 bases and the J gene lost 1 base, with 6 bases spanning the gap. The CDR3 contains 13 residues. The germline CDR1 and CDR2 sequences are ENHRY and SYGVKD. CDR3 DNA sequence: TGTGCCATCAGTGATGGACTCCAAGAGACCCAGTACTTC. Protein sequence: CAISDGLQETQYF.

Note on this clone: The sample carries other DNA sequences with the same CDR3. V is TRBV12-3 or TRBV12-4 and J is TRBJ1-2; D remains unclear. The CDR3 sequence is 13 residues long. The V end was cut by 2 bases, the J end by 2 bases, with 6 bases between. The CDR3, as DNA: TGTGCCAGCAGTTTAAGGGAGAACTATGGCTACACCTTC. Translating gives CASSLRENYGYTF.

This chain connects TRBV6-5 to TRBJ2-2; 9 positions agree with TRBD2. CDR3 length: 15 residues. Germline values: CDR1 MNHEY, CDR2 SVGAGI. V gave up 8 bases and J gave up 4 bases; unmatched junction bases: 8. The CDR3 DNA is TGTGCCAGCGTAGTAGCGGGAGTTCGCACCGGGGAGCTGTTTTTT. It is translated as CASVVAGVRTGELFF.

V usage is TRBV3-1 (or the pseudogene TRBV3-2) and J usage is TRBJ1-6, with no clear D. Germline V CDR1 and CDR2: LGHDT, YNNKEL (reference sequence). The CDR3 totals 16 residues. Trimming shortened V by 0 bases and J by 7 bases, and 13 bases separated the two germline ends. The CDR3 loop is CASSQEPVRGNSPLHF. The CDR3 bases are TGTGCCAGCAGCCAAGAACCGGTTCGGGGAAATTCACCCCTCCACTTT.

The rearrangement joins TRBV19 to TRBJ1-2; maybe TRBD1 (6 bases). Germline V gene lookup returns CDR1 LNHDA and CDR2 SQIVND (reference sequence). There are 13 residues in the CDR3. The ends were cut back, 5 bases at V and 2 bases at J, with 9 bases in the middle. CDR3 region: CASSGDRNYGYTF. The CDR3 coding sequence is TGTGCCAGTAGTGGCGACAGGAACTATGGCTACACCTTC.

In its sample, this clone was seen a few times. The V and J genes are TRBV12-3 or TRBV12-4 and TRBJ1-2; D gene ambiguous. V was cut by 6 bases and J by 5 bases, with 7 bases left in between. CDR3 size: 11 residues. The CDR3 loop is CASSPGYGYTF. In DNA, the CDR3 is TGTGCCAGCAGCCCAGGATATGGCTACACCTTC.

The genes are TRBV7-3 and TRBJ2-1, with D maybe TRBD2 (5 bases). Germline lookup yields CDR1 SGHTA and CDR2 FQGTGA. Between the trimmed V and J ends, which lost 5 bases and 0 bases, there was a span of 14 bases. This CDR3 contains 16 residues. CDR3 sequence reads: CASSPTGRDSYNEQFF. The CDR3 DNA reads TGTGCCAGCAGCCCCACGGGTCGGGACTCCTACAATGAGCAGTTCTTC.

This clone appeared a few times. This sequence joins TRBV3-1 (or the pseudogene TRBV3-2) and TRBJ2-1; TRBD2 agrees at 9 bases. V shed 4 bases and J 7 bases; nucleotides not matched to a gene: 5. This CDR3 has 14 amino acids. Germline V CDR1 and CDR2: LGHDT, YNNKEL (reference sequence). CDR3 amino acids: CASSLGLATNEQFF. As DNA, the CDR3 is TGTGCCAGCAGCCTTGGACTAGCGACTAATGAGCAGTTCTTC.

The rearrangement uses TRBV4-2 and TRBJ2-7; no clear D. The germline V and J ends were trimmed by 1 base and 5 bases, with 12 bases remaining between them. This CDR3 has 14 amino acids. Germline lookup yields CDR1 LGHNA and CDR2 YNFKEQ. CDR3 coding DNA: TGTGCCAGCAGCCAAGGTCTAGAAACCAACGAGCAGTACGTC. Its translation: CASSQGLETNEQYV.

The chain recombines TRBV5-4 with TRBJ2-1, with D unclear. Germline V gene lookup returns CDR1 SGHNT and CDR2 YYREEE (reference sequence). V was shortened by 4 bases and J by 5 bases, with 16 bases between the two germline ends. The CDR3 has 15 amino acids. The CDR3 DNA is TGTGCCAGCAGCGTCCACGGAAGAGGTAACAATGAGCAGTTCTTC. Protein sequence: CASSVHGRGNNEQFF.

This chain uses TRBV21-1 with TRBJ1-5; whether TRBD1, the table's D call, matches the DNA was not checked. TRBV21-1 is listed as a pseudogene. The CDR3 length is 16 residues. The CDR3 bases are TGTGCCAGCAGCAAAAGCCCGGGACAGTTTCATCAGCCCCAGCATTTT. Its translation: CASSKSPGQFHQPQHF.

V and J are TRBV24-1 and TRBJ2-5, with 7 bases aligning to TRBD1. The V and J ends lost 7 bases and 4 bases, in that order; junction bases with no gene match: 8. CDR1 and CDR2 from the germline V gene are KGHDR and SFDVKD. The CDR3 covers 14 residues. CDR3 protein: CATSRDSQRETQYF. The DNA for the CDR3 is TGTGCCACCAGCCGGGACAGTCAACGAGAGACCCAGTACTTC.

In DNA, the CDR3 is TGTGCCAGCAGCGTAGGAGGACAAAAGCAGCCCCAGCATTTT. This sequence encodes CASSVGGQKQPQHF. The chain couples TRBV9 to TRBJ1-5; D possibly corresponds to TRBD1 (5 bases). The CDR3 covers 14 residues. Trimming removed 0 bases at V and 7 bases at J, with 11 bases between. CDR1 is SGDLS and CDR2 is YYNGEE in the germline V gene.

This clone has only one observation. The chain recombines TRBV18 with TRBJ2-1; 7 nucleotides align to TRBD2. With V trimmed by 0 bases and J by 8 bases, 7 bases remained unmatched. Germline V CDR1 and CDR2: KGHSH, LQKENI. This CDR3 has 15 amino acids. The CDR3 sequence: CASSPPSGAGDEQFF. As DNA, the CDR3 is TGTGCCAGCTCACCACCTTCGGGCGCGGGAGATGAGCAGTTCTTC.

The chain couples TRBV11-1 to TRBJ1-1; 10 nucleotides align to TRBD1. The V segment lost 6 bases and the J segment 10 bases; nucleotides outside the gene matches: 8. Per the germline V gene, CDR1 is SGHAT and CDR2 is FQDESV (reference sequence). This CDR3 comprises 13 residues. CDR3 coding DNA: TGTGCCAGCAGGACGACAGGGGGCGGCGGAGCTTTCTTT. Its protein product is CASRTTGGGGAFF.

This chain links TRBV5-4 with TRBJ1-1; 7 bases agree with TRBD1. The V and J ends lost 0 bases and 4 bases, in that order; junction bases with no gene match: 3. The CDR3 spans 14 residues. Germline values: CDR1 SGHNT, CDR2 YYREEE (reference sequence). The CDR3 reads CASSLGGGPTEAFF. The DNA for the CDR3 is TGTGCCAGCAGCTTGGGAGGGGGCCCCACTGAAGCTTTCTTT.

The chain recombines TRBV4-1 with TRBJ2-3, with D perhaps matching TRBD1 (5 bases). Germline CDR1 is MGHRA and CDR2 is YSYEKL. V was trimmed by 0 bases and J by 6 bases, leaving 7 bases between them. The CDR3 is 13 amino acids. CDR3 protein: CASSQEGVDTQYF. The CDR3 DNA is TGCGCCAGCAGCCAAGAAGGGGTCGATACGCAGTATTTT.

This chain links TRBV2 with TRBJ2-3; possible D gene TRBD2, 5 bases. The germline CDR1 and CDR2 sequences are SNHLY and FYNNEI. The length of the CDR3 is 14 residues. Between the trimmed V and J ends, which lost 4 bases and 5 bases, there was a span of 13 bases. CDR3 sequence: CASSVGGSGDTQYF. CDR3 sequence (DNA): TGTGCCAGCAGTGTTGGCGGGTCAGGAGATACGCAGTATTTT.

The chain employs TRBV5-1 and TRBJ2-1; TRBD2 aligns across 8 bases. V lost 4 bases to trimming and J lost 2 bases; unmatched junction nucleotides: 5. Germline lookup yields CDR1 SGHRS and CDR2 YFSETQ. The CDR3 consists of 15 residues. DNA of the CDR3: TGCGCCAGCAGCGGCGTAGCGGGACCCTACAATGAGCAGTTCTTC. This gives the protein CASSGVAGPYNEQFF.

V and J are TRBV29-1 and TRBJ2-3, with D perhaps TRBD1 (5 bases). CDR1 and CDR2 (germline): SQVTM, ANQGSEA. Trimming stripped 0 bases from V and 7 bases from J, with 14 bases between. The CDR3 length is 14 residues. CDR3: CSVEDIPTAHTQYF. Here the CDR3 DNA reads TGCAGCGTTGAAGATATCCCGACAGCCCATACGCAGTATTTT.

The genes are TRBV19 and TRBJ2-1; D gene unclear. Per the germline V gene, CDR1 is LNHDA and CDR2 is SQIVND (reference sequence). Trimming took 1 base from V and 6 from J, leaving 7 bases between them. The CDR3 covers 13 residues. The CDR3 DNA reads TGTGCCAGTAGTATAGCGGCTAGCAATGAGCAGTTCTTC. Translating gives CASSIAASNEQFF.

The chain is built from TRBV25-1 and TRBJ1-2; D not certain. V lost 3 bases to trimming and J lost 2 bases, with 4 bases between them. Germline values: CDR1 MGHDK, CDR2 SYGVNS. The CDR3 length is 12 residues. This CDR3 reads CASSDLNYGYTF. DNA of the CDR3: TGTGCCAGCAGTGACTTAAACTATGGCTACACCTTC.

The chain employs TRBV24-1 and TRBJ2-3; 11 bases align to TRBD2. J lost 0 bases, V lost 3 bases, and 4 bases had no gene match. This CDR3 region has 17 residues. Germline V CDR1 and CDR2: KGHDR, SFDVKD. For the CDR3, the DNA is TGTGCCACCAGTGATCCGACTAGCGGGGCTAGCACAGATACGCAGTATTTT. Translation gives CATSDPTSGASTDTQYF.

The chain combines TRBV7-2 with TRBJ2-7; D is undetermined. The CDR3 is 13 residues long. CDR1 SGHTA and CDR2 FQGNSA come from the germline V gene. V gave up 4 bases and J gave up 0 bases, with 7 bases separating them. As DNA, the CDR3 is TGTGCCAGCAGCTCCCCCGGCTCCTACGAGCAGTACGTC. This gives the protein CASSSPGSYEQYV.

The V call is TRBV18, the J call TRBJ2-2; D is ambiguous. The CDR3 runs 15 residues. V was pared by 3 bases and J by 0 bases, with 8 bases between. Looked up from germline, CDR1 is KGHSH and CDR2 is LQKENI. CDR3 nucleotides: TGTGCCAGCTCACCGGGCTTGACGAACACCGGGGAGCTGTTTTTT. It codes for CASSPGLTNTGELFF.

The CDR3 region has the DNA TGTGCCAGCAGCGAAGCCCTCCTACGAGGGGAGCAGTTCTTC. It translates to CASSEALLRGEQFF. This chain joins TRBV3-1 (or the pseudogene TRBV3-2) and TRBJ2-1; tentative D call: TRBD2 (5 bases). Germline CDR1 is LGHDT and CDR2 is YNNKEL (reference sequence). The CDR3 covers 14 residues. V dropped 5 bases and J dropped 10 bases, with 18 bases sitting between them.

This clone is a singleton in its sample. This chain links TRBV7-8 with TRBJ2-3, with no clear D. The germline V gene encodes CDR1 SGHVS and CDR2 FQNEAQ. There are 13 residues in the CDR3. V dropped 2 bases and J dropped 5 bases, with 8 bases sitting between them. CDR3 residues: CASSLPRQDTQYF. The CDR3, as DNA: TGTGCCAGCAGCTTACCTAGGCAAGATACGCAGTATTTT.

The V call is TRBV3-1 (or the pseudogene TRBV3-2), the J call TRBJ1-3, with D perhaps TRBD1 (5 bases). The CDR3 consists of 14 residues. V gave up 4 bases and J gave up 1 base, with 8 bases separating them. Germline loops: CDR1 LGHDT, CDR2 YNNKEL (reference sequence). CDR3: CASSPRGSGNTIYF. The CDR3 DNA reads TGTGCCAGCAGCCCTCGGGGGTCTGGAAACACCATATATTTT.

V is TRBV29-1 and J is TRBJ1-3; D is unresolved. The germline V gene encodes CDR1 SQVTM and CDR2 ANQGSEA. The CDR3 is 12 amino acids. V lost 7 bases to trimming and J lost 0 bases, with 7 bases between them. The CDR3 sequence: CSGTSSGNTIYF. CDR3 DNA sequence: TGCAGCGGGACTAGCTCTGGAAACACCATATATTTT.

CDR3 sequence: CATSDPLGWEQFF. In DNA form, the CDR3 reads TGTGCCACCAGTGATCCCCTAGGATGGGAGCAGTTCTTC. The chain uses TRBV24-1 and TRBJ2-1; no definite D call. Trimming shortened V by 3 bases and J by 10 bases, and 12 bases separated the two germline ends. CDR1 is KGHDR and CDR2 is SFDVKD in the germline V gene. This CDR3 comprises 13 residues.